This T cell receptor (beta chain) was profiled in a study of graft-versus-host responses after intestinal transplantation. Germline V CDR1 and CDR2: ENHRY, SYGVKD. This CDR3 comprises 12 residues. Trimming stripped 2 bases from V and 3 bases from J, with 2 bases between. Remarks on this clone: Its antigen is unknown.

Broader study findings: HvG clone declines early post-transplant were associated with peak circulating GvH levels.

Measured with immunoSEQ multiplex PCR; TCRdb has only the in-frame clones, and not every one. This table has tens of thousands of clones, 94% appearing once. This TCR was recovered from a human donor who was the organ donor for an intestinal transplant. This specimen was unstimulated CD4+ T cells sorted from spleen or lymph node cells, taken before transplant. The V and J genes are TRBV10-3 and TRBJ1-5; D not resolved. CDR3 in amino acids: CAISEPNQPQHF. Here the CDR3 DNA reads TGTGCCATCAGTGAGCCCAATCAGCCCCAGCATTTT.